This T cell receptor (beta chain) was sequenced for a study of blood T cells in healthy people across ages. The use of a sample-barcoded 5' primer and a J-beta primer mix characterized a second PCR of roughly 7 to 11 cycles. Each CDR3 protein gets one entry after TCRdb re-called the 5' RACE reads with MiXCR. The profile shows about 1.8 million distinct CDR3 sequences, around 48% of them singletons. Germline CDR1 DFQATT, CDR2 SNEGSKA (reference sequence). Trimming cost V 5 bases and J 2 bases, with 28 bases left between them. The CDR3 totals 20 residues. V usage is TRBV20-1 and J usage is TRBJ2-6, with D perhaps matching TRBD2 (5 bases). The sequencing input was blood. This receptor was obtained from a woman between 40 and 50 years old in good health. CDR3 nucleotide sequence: TGCAGTGCTGTCATGCGAGGGTCCGACGCCTTATCTACTGGGGCCAACGTCCTGACTTTC. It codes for CSAVMRGSDALSTGANVLTF.